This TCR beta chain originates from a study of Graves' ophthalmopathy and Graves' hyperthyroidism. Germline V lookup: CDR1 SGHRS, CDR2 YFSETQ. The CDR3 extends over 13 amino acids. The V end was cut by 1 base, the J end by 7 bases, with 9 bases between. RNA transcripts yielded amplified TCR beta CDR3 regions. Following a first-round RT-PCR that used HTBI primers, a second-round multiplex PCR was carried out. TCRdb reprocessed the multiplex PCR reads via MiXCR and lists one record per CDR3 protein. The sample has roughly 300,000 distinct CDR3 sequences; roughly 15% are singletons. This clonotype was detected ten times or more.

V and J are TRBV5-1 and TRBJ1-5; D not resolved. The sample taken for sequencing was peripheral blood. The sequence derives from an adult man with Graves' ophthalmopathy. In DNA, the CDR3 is TGCGCCAGCAGCTTGTTTCCCAGCCAGCCCCAGCATTTT. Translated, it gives CASSLFPSQPQHF.